The 10 T cell receptor beta chains given below trace back to one sample, sequenced in a study of cytomegalovirus exposure and HLA in healthy donors. PCR used 60 Vbeta primers and 13 Jbeta primers. Generated by immunoSEQ multiplex PCR, the TCRdb table keeps only in-frame clones and is missing some. The sample includes about 140,000 clones, 76% of them seen just once. What was sequenced was PBMCs. These receptors all come from a male donor in good health and CMV-seronegative.

The chain links TRBV4-1 to TRBJ1-2, with TRBD1 matching 8 bases. CDR1 is MGHRA, CDR2 YSYEKL, per germline. This CDR3 is built from 16 residues. With 1 base clipped from V and 0 bases from J, the junction kept 4 bases outside the gene matches. CDR3: CASSQGGTGTNYGYTF. The DNA for the CDR3 is TGCGCCAGCAGCCAAGGCGGGACAGGCACTAACTATGGCTACACCTTC.

The gene calls are TRBV5-1 and TRBJ2-1; 9 bases fit TRBD2. CDR1 and CDR2 (germline): SGHRS, YFSETQ. The CDR3 length is 16 residues. The V gene end was trimmed by 5 bases and the J gene end by 7 bases; junction bases not matched to a gene: 13. CDR3 in DNA: TGCGCCAGCAGTTCGAGCGGGGGGTCCGCCTTGAATGAGCAGTTCTTC. It encodes CASSSSGGSALNEQFF.

The chain joins TRBV6-5 to TRBJ2-7; D perhaps matches TRBD2 (6 bases). Germline-derived CDR1 and CDR2 are MNHEY and SVGAGI. The CDR3 sequence is 15 residues long. V lost 2 bases to trimming and J lost 4 bases, with 15 bases between them. CDR3 sequence reads: CASSYANRGTYEQYF. The DNA for the CDR3 is TGTGCCAGCAGTTACGCAAACAGAGGGACTTACGAGCAGTACTTC.

This chain joins TRBV11-3 and TRBJ1-1; D is possibly TRBD1 (6 bases). This CDR3 is 15 amino acids long. V lost 5 bases to trimming and J lost 0 bases, with 13 bases between them. Germline CDR1 is SGHNT and CDR2 is YENEEA. CDR3 loop: CASSQSGQLNTEAFF. The CDR3 DNA is TGTGCCAGCAGCCAATCGGGACAATTGAACACTGAAGCTTTCTTT.

Here the CDR3 DNA reads TGTGCCATCAGTCCGAGCACAGGGGGCGACGAGCAGTACTTC. It specifies CAISPSTGGDEQYF. This chain joins TRBV10-3 and TRBJ2-7; 9 bases align to TRBD1. This CDR3 has 14 amino acids. With V trimmed by 5 bases and J by 5 bases, 7 bases remained unmatched. Germline assignment: CDR1 ENHRY and CDR2 SYGVKD.

This clone was detected only once. The chain is built from TRBV14 and TRBJ1-2, with 10 bases lining up with TRBD1. The length of the CDR3 is 16 residues. The junction had 13 bases not matched to a gene; V was cut back by 5 bases and J by 7 bases. CDR1 is SGHDN and CDR2 is FVKESK in the germline V gene. CDR3 sequence reads: CASSSHLGQGGVGYTF. CDR3 DNA: TGTGCCAGCAGCTCACACCTAGGACAGGGGGGAGTTGGCTACACCTTC.

The V gene is TRBV2, the J gene TRBJ1-5; D is uncertain. Trimming removed 7 bases from V and 7 bases from J, with 8 bases in between. In germline, CDR1 is SNHLY, CDR2 FYNNEI. The CDR3 is made up of 11 amino acids. CDR3 in DNA: TGTGCCAGCACGTGGAGACAGCCCCAGCATTTT. This gives the protein CASTWRQPQHF. Together with reference TRBV2 and TRBJ1-5, the CDR3 gives the full variable domain: EPEVTQTPSHQVTQMGQEVILRCVPISNHLYFYWYRQILGQKVEFLVSFYNNEISEKSEIFDDQFSVERPDGSNFTLKIRSTKLEDSAMYFCASTWRQPQHFGDGTRLSIL.

The chain joins TRBV7-8 to TRBJ2-2; D is uncertain. From germline, CDR1 is SGHVS and CDR2 FQNEAQ. This CDR3 comprises 16 residues. Trimming took off 1 base at V and 2 bases at J, with 11 bases between the two ends. CDR3 in DNA: TGTGCCAGCAGCTTAGTTAATTCGTTAAACACCGGGGAGCTGTTTTTT. This translates into CASSLVNSLNTGELFF.

The chain employs TRBV6-1 and TRBJ1-4; maybe TRBD1 (6 bases). The CDR3 runs 13 residues. V was cut by 2 bases and J by 8 bases, with 9 bases left in between. Germline CDR1 MNHNS, CDR2 SASEGT. The CDR3, as DNA: TGTGCCAGCAGTGAACTCCAGGGGGAAAAACTGTTTTTT. Translation gives CASSELQGEKLFF.

The chain uses TRBV15 and TRBJ2-7, with 11 bases lining up with TRBD1. With V trimmed by 0 bases and J by 0 bases, 13 bases remained unmatched. This CDR3 contains 20 residues. Germline CDR1 is LNHNV and CDR2 is YYDKDF (reference sequence). The CDR3: CATSREDRGLRISSSYEQYF. The DNA for the CDR3 is TGTGCCACCAGCAGAGAGGACAGGGGGCTTCGAATCTCTAGCTCCTACGAGCAGTACTTC. Combining the CDR3 with reference TRBV15 and TRBJ2-7 gives the whole variable domain DAMVIQNPRYQVTQFGKPVTLSCSQTLNHNVMYWYQQKSSQAPKLLFHYYDKDFNNEADTPDNFQSRRPNTSFCFLDIRSPGLGDTAMYLCATSREDRGLRISSSYEQYFGPGTRLTVT.